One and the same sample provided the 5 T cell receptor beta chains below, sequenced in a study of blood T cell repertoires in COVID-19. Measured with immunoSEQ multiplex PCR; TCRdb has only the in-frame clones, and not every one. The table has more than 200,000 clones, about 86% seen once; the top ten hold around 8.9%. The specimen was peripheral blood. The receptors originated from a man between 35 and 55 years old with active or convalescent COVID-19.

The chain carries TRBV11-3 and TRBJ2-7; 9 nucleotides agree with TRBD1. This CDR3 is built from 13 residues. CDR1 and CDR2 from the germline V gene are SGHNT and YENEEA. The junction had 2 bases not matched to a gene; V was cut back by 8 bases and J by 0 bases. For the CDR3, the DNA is TGTGCCAGCGGGGACAGGGCCTCCTACGAGCAGTACTTC. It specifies CASGDRASYEQYF.

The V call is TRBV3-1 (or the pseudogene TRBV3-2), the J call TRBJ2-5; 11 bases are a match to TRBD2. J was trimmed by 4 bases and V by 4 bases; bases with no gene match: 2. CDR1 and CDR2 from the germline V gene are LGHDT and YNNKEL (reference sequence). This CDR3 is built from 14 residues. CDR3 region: CASSPGLAGETQYF. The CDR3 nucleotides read TGTGCCAGCAGCCCTGGACTAGCGGGAGAGACCCAGTACTTC.

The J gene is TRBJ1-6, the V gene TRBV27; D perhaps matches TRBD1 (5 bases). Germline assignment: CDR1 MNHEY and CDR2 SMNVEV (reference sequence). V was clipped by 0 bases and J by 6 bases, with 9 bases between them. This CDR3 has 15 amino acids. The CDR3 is CASSLSAGFNSPLHF. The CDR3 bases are TGTGCCAGCAGTTTATCCGCAGGGTTTAATTCACCCCTCCACTTT.

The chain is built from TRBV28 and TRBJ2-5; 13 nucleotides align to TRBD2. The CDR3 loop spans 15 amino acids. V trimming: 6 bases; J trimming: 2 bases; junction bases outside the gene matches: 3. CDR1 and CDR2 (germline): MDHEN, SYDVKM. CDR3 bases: TGTGCCAGCAGCCGACTAGCGGGAGGACAAGAGACCCAGTACTTC. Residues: CASSRLAGGQETQYF.

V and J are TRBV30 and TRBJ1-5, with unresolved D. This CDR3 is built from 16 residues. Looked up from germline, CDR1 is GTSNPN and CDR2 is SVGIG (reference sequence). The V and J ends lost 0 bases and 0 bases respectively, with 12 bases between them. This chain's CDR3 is CAWSVGPGYSNQPQHF. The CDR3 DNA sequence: TGTGCCTGGAGTGTGGGTCCGGGGTATAGCAATCAGCCCCAGCATTTT.